This entry concerns a single TCR beta chain. What it binds is not known. These data come from a study of cytomegalovirus exposure and HLA in healthy donors. Study results and caveats: The study designated over 150 TCR beta chains cytomegalovirus-associated.

TCRdb's copy holds only in-frame clones and misses some; the assay was immunoSEQ multiplex PCR. The sample holds roughly 79,000 clones, more than 85% seen once. The CDR3 has 19 residues. CDR1 is GTSNPN, CDR2 SVGIG, per germline (reference sequence). Germline trimming cut 0 bases from V and 6 bases from J; bases unmatched to any gene: 19. The chain has TRBV30 and TRBJ2-2; 7 bases are shared with TRBD2. The sample taken for sequencing was PBMCs. The sequence came from a young man in good health and CMV-seronegative. DNA of the CDR3: TGTGCCTGGAGTGTGTTCCCCGGGGGGAAACTAGAACCTTCCGGGGAGCTGTTTTTT. This sequence encodes CAWSVFPGGKLEPSGELFF.